What follows are 7 T cell receptor beta chains derived from one specimen sequenced in a study of T-cell reconstitution after alpha-beta-depleted transplantation in children. The library targeted TCRbeta and was prepared with unique molecular identifiers. TCRdb passed the PCR reads through MiXCR, listing each CDR3 protein once. The sample lists roughly 500,000 distinct CDR3 sequences, roughly 18% occurring once. Source: PBMCs from the stem cell graft donor, taken from the stem cell graft. These receptors all come from a human donor who donated a stem cell graft to a child with acute lymphoblastic leukemia.

This clonotype came up a few times. J is TRBJ2-4 and V is TRBV3-1; possible D gene TRBD1, 5 bases. V lost 1 base and J 6 bases, leaving 13 bases between the germline ends. Germline V CDR1 and CDR2: LGHDT, YNNKEL (reference sequence). The CDR3 is 15 amino acids. The CDR3 DNA sequence: TGTGCCAGCAGCCAAGGGGGCGCAAAAGGAAACATTCAGTACTTC. This encodes CASSQGGAKGNIQYF.

The CDR3 nucleotides are TGTGCCAGCAGCCAAGGTTCGACACCAACTAATGAAAAACTGTTTTTT. Protein: CASSQGSTPTNEKLFF. The chain uses TRBV3-1 and TRBJ1-4; unclear D gene. The CDR3 extends over 16 amino acids. V was pared by 1 base and J by 0 bases, with 9 bases between. CDR1 is LGHDT and CDR2 is YNNKEL in the germline V gene (reference sequence).

The chain links TRBV7-9 to TRBJ2-2; D not resolved. Germline loops: CDR1 SEHNR, CDR2 FQNEAQ (reference sequence). Trimming stripped 2 bases from V and 6 bases from J, with 10 bases between. This CDR3 is built from 14 residues. CDR3 region: CASSLWTAAGELFF. In DNA form, the CDR3 reads TGTGCCAGCAGCTTATGGACCGCCGCCGGGGAGCTGTTTTTT.

The chain couples TRBV7-9 to TRBJ2-3; 14 positions match TRBD2. The germline CDR1 and CDR2 sequences are SEHNR and FQNEAQ (reference sequence). The CDR3 runs 14 residues. The junction had 9 bases not matched to a gene; V was cut back by 4 bases and J by 15 bases. The CDR3 spells CASSSGLAGASGYF. CDR3 nucleotides: TGTGCCAGCAGCTCGGGACTAGCGGGAGCTTCAGGTTATTTT.

This clonotype was detected only a few times. This chain connects TRBV12-3 or TRBV12-4 to TRBJ2-5; TRBD2 aligns across 12 bases. The V gene end was trimmed by 5 bases and the J gene end by 1 base; junction bases not matched to a gene: 8. CDR3 length: 17 residues. The CDR3 region has the DNA TGTGCCAGCAGTCCCCACGGACTAGCGGGACCCCAAGAGACCCAGTACTTC. It is translated as CASSPHGLAGPQETQYF.

The table lists this clonotype with a few counts. V and J are TRBV20-1 and TRBJ1-2; TRBD1 might be the D (6 bases). Germline CDR1 and CDR2: DFQATT and SNEGSKA (reference sequence). Between the trimmed V and J ends, which lost 3 bases and 6 bases, there was a span of 17 bases. The length of the CDR3 is 14 residues. DNA for the CDR3: TGCAGTGCTAGCTCTGACAGGCGGTTGAATGGCTACACCTTC. Its protein product is CSASSDRRLNGYTF.

This clonotype was recorded a few times. The CDR3 ends on some other residue instead of the conserved phenylalanine or tryptophan, so this is likely a read error. The chain joins TRBV5-5 to TRBJ1-5; 7 bases are a match to TRBD1. This CDR3 is built from 15 residues. Germline CDR1 SGHKS, CDR2 YYEKEE (reference sequence). V shed 5 bases and J 8 bases; nucleotides not matched to a gene: 13. The chain's CDR3 is CASRDGQALQKPQHI. Written as DNA, the CDR3 is TGTGCCAGCAGAGACGGACAGGCTCTGCAGAAGCCCCAGCATATT.